This T cell receptor (beta chain) was found in a study of monozygotic twins with inflammatory bowel disease. Study results and caveats: A single strong clonotype or signal linked to IBD was not supported. Patient repertoire variability may have increased through differing immunosuppressive treatments. Perhaps reflecting limited power, concordant and discordant twins did not differ in repertoire similarity.

Looked up from germline, CDR1 is SGHRS and CDR2 is YFSETQ. This CDR3 has 15 amino acids. TCRdb re-called the 5' RACE reads and shows each CDR3 protein once, DNA omitted. Here the sample table reports fewer than 350,000 distinct CDR3 sequences. Note on this clonotype: No antigen is known for it.

The specimen was blood. The receptor was isolated from a human donor with ulcerative colitis or Crohn's disease, or a healthy co-twin of an affected twin (not recorded which). The chain employs TRBV5-1 and TRBJ2-7; there is no DNA to check the TCRdb D call of TRBD2. CDR3 amino acids: CASSLVGTYTYEQYF. Supplemented by reference TRBV5-1 and TRBJ2-7, the full variable domain reads KAGVTQTPRYLIKTRGQQVTLSCSPISGHRSVSWYQQTPGQGLQFLFEYFSETQRNKGNFPGRFSGRQFSNSRSEMNVSTLELGDSALYLCASSLVGTYTYEQYFGPGTRLTVT.